This T cell receptor beta chain was obtained from a study of T cell responses to AZD1222 COVID-19 vaccine. This clone was seen a handful of times. Here immunoSEQ multiplex PCR was the method, and the copy in TCRdb shows in-frame clones only, minus some. The data contain some 80,000 clones, approximately 80% of them singletons. Germline V CDR1 and CDR2: SGHTA, FQGNSA. V was cut by 0 bases and J by 6 bases, with 6 bases left in between. The CDR3 is 13 amino acids. The specimen comprised peripheral blood, sampled 28 days after the second dose of the MenACWY control vaccine. The receptor comes from an adult who received the MenACWY meningococcal vaccine as a control. The chain uses TRBV7-2 and TRBJ2-1; D remains ambiguous. CDR3 nucleotides: TGTGCCAGCAGCTTAGCCAACATCAATGAGCAGTTCTTC. Translating gives CASSLANINEQFF.